Following are 21 T cell receptor beta chains from one sample sequenced in a study of T-cell memory formation after mild COVID-19 (dated by TCRdb to the early 2020s). The library was produced with 5' RACE. Reads for this sample came from an Illumina NovaSeq 6000. TCRdb handled the public reads itself, with Q25 trimming in fastp and clone calling in MiXCR, and kept productive beta chains. CDR3 protein sequences are deduplicated, and each keeps its most common genes and DNA. This sample is represented by about 210,000 distinct CDR3 sequences; about 10% of them were singletons. Approximately 2.8% of the sample belongs to the ten largest clones. Input material: PBMCs or a T cell subset sorted from them (not recorded which). The receptor source for this set is a man aged 18 to 30 who had mild COVID-19 (a few samples of this study predate the infection). The sample titles of this study are shuffled in the database, so cell type and time point are left out; the donor was told from shared clones.

This clonotype was counted between two and nine times. The J gene is TRBJ1-3, the V gene TRBV10-3; no firm D call. CDR3 length: 12 residues. Deletions cut 6 bases from V and 4 bases from J, with 7 bases between. CDR1 and CDR2 (germline): ENHRY, SYGVKD. The DNA for the CDR3 is TGTGCCATCAGATCGGAGGGAAACACCATATATTTT. Protein: CAIRSEGNTIYF.

This clonotype was observed at least ten times. The DNA for the CDR3 is TGTGCCAGCAGTGGTACTAGCGGGGGGTACAATGAGCAGTTCTTC. Protein: CASSGTSGGYNEQFF. This chain links TRBV25-1 with TRBJ2-1; 12 nucleotides agree with TRBD2. Trimming removed 4 bases from V and 4 bases from J; junction bases left unmatched: 2. The CDR3 contains 15 residues. CDR1 and CDR2 (germline): MGHDK, SYGVNS.

This chain joins TRBV25-1 and TRBJ2-7; TRBD2 is a possible D gene (5 bases). There are 16 residues in the CDR3. Germline V gene data show CDR1 as MGHDK and CDR2 as SYGVNS. V was cut by 2 bases and J by 2 bases, with 16 bases left in between. CDR3 residues: CASSEQEGPVTYEQYF. CDR3 nucleotide sequence: TGTGCCAGCAGTGAACAAGAGGGCCCCGTTACCTACGAGCAGTACTTC.

J is TRBJ1-2 and V is TRBV6-1; tentative D call: TRBD1 (5 bases). The germline gives CDR1 MNHNS, CDR2 SASEGT. The CDR3 sequence is 14 residues long. V was pared by 5 bases and J by 3 bases, with 13 bases between. The CDR3 DNA sequence: TGTGCCAGCAGTAGCCAGGGCAGCTACTATGGCTACACCTTC. It specifies CASSSQGSYYGYTF.

The genes are TRBV5-5 and TRBJ2-7, with a possible D match to TRBD1 (5 bases). The germline CDR1 and CDR2 sequences are SGHKS and YYEKEE (reference sequence). Trimming removed 5 bases at V and 3 bases at J, with 9 bases between. This CDR3 is 12 amino acids long. The CDR3 loop is CASRDSFYEQYF. The CDR3 bases are TGTGCCAGCAGAGACAGCTTCTACGAGCAGTACTTC.

This clonotype was seen a handful of times. The chain uses TRBV20-1 and TRBJ1-6; D gene uncertain. Deletions cut 5 bases from V and 7 bases from J, with 15 bases between. The V gene's germline CDR1 is DFQATT and CDR2 SNEGSKA (reference sequence). This CDR3 contains 14 residues. Here the CDR3 reads CSASARTANSPLHF. The CDR3 DNA reads TGCAGTGCTTCCGCCCGGACGGCCAATTCACCCCTCCACTTT.

The chain links TRBV14 to TRBJ1-1; D is ambiguous. V was clipped by 1 base and J by 4 bases, with 7 bases between them. Germline V gives CDR1 SGHDN, CDR2 FVKESK. CDR3 length: 13 residues. CDR3 sequence (DNA): TGTGCCAGCAGCCAAGCCCGAGGCACTGAAGCTTTCTTT. Protein product: CASSQARGTEAFF.

In this sample, this clonotype turned up a few times. This rearrangement joins TRBV29-1 to TRBJ1-1; D possibly corresponds to TRBD1 (6 bases). The V gene lost 5 bases and the J gene lost 0 bases, with 13 bases spanning the gap. The germline V gene has CDR1 SQVTM and CDR2 ANQGSEA. The CDR3 loop spans 14 amino acids. CDR3 nucleotides: TGCAGCGTTATCAGGGGCGGGGTGAACACTGAAGCTTTCTTT. Translating gives CSVIRGGVNTEAFF. Drawing the rest from reference TRBV29-1 and TRBJ1-1, the complete variable domain is SAVISQKPSRDICQRGTSLTIQCQVDSQVTMMFWYRQQPGQSLTLIATANQGSEATYESGFVIDKFPISRPNLTFSTLTVSNMSPEDSSIYLCSVIRGGVNTEAFFGQGTRLTVV.

This clonotype has at least ten counts. The chain joins TRBV6-5 to TRBJ2-3; the D is unclear. V was cut by 5 bases and J by 4 bases, with 7 bases left in between. CDR1 is MNHEY and CDR2 is SVGAGI in the germline V gene. This CDR3 spans 12 amino acids. The CDR3, as DNA: TGTGCCAGCAGTCCTAATTCAGATACGCAGTATTTT. Translated: CASSPNSDTQYF.

V usage is TRBV6-6 and J usage is TRBJ2-3; the D gene is possibly TRBD1 (6 bases). V dropped 10 bases and J dropped 3 bases, with 17 bases sitting between them. This CDR3 has 14 amino acids. CDR1 and CDR2 from the germline V gene are MNHNY and SVGAGI (reference sequence). The CDR3 loop reads CATGTSLRTDTQYF. CDR3 nucleotides: TGTGCCACCGGGACATCCTTACGGACAGATACGCAGTATTTT.

The V call is TRBV4-3, the J call TRBJ1-2, with TRBD1 identical over 10 bases. The germline gives CDR1 LGHNA, CDR2 YSLEER. J was trimmed by 0 bases and V by 4 bases; bases with no gene match: 14. The CDR3 extends over 19 amino acids. The CDR3 region is CASSPVPGDRGGSNYGYTF. In DNA form, the CDR3 reads TGCGCCAGCAGCCCTGTCCCTGGGGACAGGGGAGGATCTAACTATGGCTACACCTTC.

This clonotype was observed a handful of times. The chain couples TRBV20-1 to TRBJ1-5; weak D call: TRBD1 (6 bases). From germline, CDR1 is DFQATT and CDR2 SNEGSKA (reference sequence). The V end was cut by 2 bases, the J end by 2 bases, with 13 bases between. This CDR3 contains 15 residues. In DNA form, the CDR3 reads TGCAGTGCTAGACCCGGACAGTTTCGCAATCAGCCCCAGCATTTT. Amino acids: CSARPGQFRNQPQHF.

The rearrangement joins TRBV18 to TRBJ1-2, with D perhaps matching TRBD1 (5 bases). This CDR3 has 14 amino acids. V dropped 2 bases and J dropped 4 bases, with 11 bases sitting between them. Germline-derived CDR1 and CDR2 are KGHSH and LQKENI. The CDR3 region has the DNA TGTGCCAGCTCACCATCAGGGACCATCTATGGCTACACCTTC. As protein: CASSPSGTIYGYTF.

The J gene is TRBJ1-6, the V gene TRBV7-2; 7 nucleotides line up with TRBD1. The CDR3 contains 15 residues. V lost 5 bases, J lost 9 bases, and 10 bases stayed unmatched. Germline values: CDR1 SGHTA, CDR2 FQGNSA. The CDR3 here is CASSESGTDFSPLHF. As DNA, the CDR3 is TGTGCCAGCAGCGAAAGCGGGACAGACTTTTCACCCCTCCACTTT.

CDR3 residues: CASSLAGLAGGTQYF. The CDR3 DNA reads TGTGCCAGCAGCTTAGCGGGACTAGCGGGGGGGACCCAGTACTTC. This sequence joins TRBV7-9 and TRBJ2-5, with 15 bases identical to TRBD2. The CDR3 sequence is 15 residues long. Germline CDR1 is SEHNR and CDR2 is FQNEAQ (reference sequence). Germline trimming cut 0 bases from V and 7 bases from J; bases unmatched to any gene: 0.

The genes are TRBV5-1 and TRBJ1-1; the D gene is possibly TRBD1 (5 bases). The CDR3 is made up of 15 amino acids. Germline V gives CDR1 SGHRS, CDR2 YFSETQ. Trimming shortened V by 8 bases and J by 7 bases, and 24 bases separated the two germline ends. CDR3 sequence (DNA): TGCGCCAGTAGATCTCGGGGGACGACCGAACGTGAAGCTTTCTTT. Amino acids: CASRSRGTTEREAFF.

This clonotype was seen at least ten times. The CDR3 DNA follows: TGTGCCAGCAGCCTACAGGAAAAAGATACGCAGTATTTT. It translates to CASSLQEKDTQYF. The chain joins TRBV7-9 to TRBJ2-3; TRBD1 is a possible D gene (5 bases). The CDR3 spans 13 residues. Germline CDR1 is SEHNR and CDR2 is FQNEAQ (reference sequence). V shed 5 bases and J shed 5 bases, with 11 bases lying between them.

This clonotype was counted between two and nine times. The chain has TRBV7-2 and TRBJ2-3; 9 bases are a match to TRBD1. The CDR3 covers 16 residues. Germline trimming cut 3 bases from V and 3 bases from J; bases unmatched to any gene: 7. The V gene's germline CDR1 is SGHTA and CDR2 FQGNSA. The CDR3 sequence: CASSLLGQGVTDTQYF. In nucleotides, the CDR3 is TGTGCCAGCAGCTTGCTGGGACAGGGTGTAACAGATACGCAGTATTTT.

This clonotype has more than one count but fewer than ten. The CDR3 end shows no conserved phenylalanine or tryptophan, and so a read error is likely. This chain joins TRBV6-1 and TRBJ2-2, with D hard to call. This CDR3 comprises 11 residues. Looked up from germline, CDR1 is MNHNS and CDR2 is SASEGT. The CDR3 region has the DNA TGTGCCATCAGGAACATCGGGGAGCTGTTTATT. As protein: CAIRNIGELFI.

The rearrangement links TRBV12-3 or TRBV12-4 to TRBJ2-2; D may be TRBD2 (6 bases). Trimming removed 6 bases at V and 2 bases at J, with 10 bases between. This CDR3 contains 14 residues. The CDR3 sequence: CASSPDYNTGELFF. The CDR3 region has the DNA TGTGCCAGCAGCCCGGACTATAACACCGGGGAGCTGTTTTTT.

The gene calls are TRBV9 and TRBJ2-7, with D possibly matching TRBD2 (7 bases). The V gene's germline CDR1 is SGDLS and CDR2 YYNGEE. Trimming cost V 5 bases and J 0 bases, with 18 bases left between them. This CDR3 region has 16 residues. The CDR3 protein is CASRASGGGYSYEQYV. The CDR3 DNA reads as TGTGCCAGCAGAGCGAGTGGCGGGGGCTACTCCTACGAGCAGTACGTC.